The T cell receptor beta chain described here comes from a study of cytomegalovirus exposure and HLA in healthy donors. Germline values: CDR1 SGHNT, CDR2 YYREEE (reference sequence). This CDR3 is built from 14 residues. Trimming took 0 bases from V and 2 from J, leaving 7 bases between them. Among the 120 subjects of the validation cohort, separate from the approximately 660-subject first cohort, were the donors. Sequencing was performed with immunoSEQ multiplex PCR; in TCRdb, only in-frame clones are kept and a portion is missing. This table has 150,000 to 180,000 clones, 86% appearing once. Study conclusions and caveats: Researchers counted 164 TCR beta chains as cytomegalovirus-associated.

Notes on this clone: What it binds is unknown.

This clonotype originated in a human donor in good health. The specimen was PBMCs. The chain links TRBV5-4 to TRBJ2-3; no clear D gene. The CDR3 reads CASSLVGSTDTQYF. CDR3 in DNA: TGTGCCAGCAGCTTGGTCGGTTCCACAGATACGCAGTATTTT.